This T cell receptor beta chain was profiled in a study of shared clonotypes between healthy human individuals. Findings of the study overall: Generally, naive subsets (rather than memory subsets) showed larger estimated richness.

Both subsets, CD45RA+ naive and CD45RA-negative memory, were split from the CD4+ cells. On this clone itself: Its target is unknown.

The CDR3 is made up of 11 amino acids. Per germline, CDR1 DFQATT and CDR2 SNEGSKA (reference sequence). V was pared by 7 bases and J by 2 bases, with 9 bases between. The protocol was immunoSEQ multiplex PCR, while the TCRdb copy is restricted to in-frame clones and leaves out a portion. The sample has more than 2,000,000 clones, around 94% seen once; the top ten hold 0.14%. V usage is TRBV20-1 and J usage is TRBJ2-7; the D is unclear. Sequenced: naive CD4+ T cells sorted from blood. Subset noted: CD45RA+ positively selected. The sequence derives from a man between 18 and 35 years old in good health. The CDR3 bases are TGCAGTGTGGAAACAACCTACGAGCAGTACTTC. Translating gives CSVETTYEQYF.